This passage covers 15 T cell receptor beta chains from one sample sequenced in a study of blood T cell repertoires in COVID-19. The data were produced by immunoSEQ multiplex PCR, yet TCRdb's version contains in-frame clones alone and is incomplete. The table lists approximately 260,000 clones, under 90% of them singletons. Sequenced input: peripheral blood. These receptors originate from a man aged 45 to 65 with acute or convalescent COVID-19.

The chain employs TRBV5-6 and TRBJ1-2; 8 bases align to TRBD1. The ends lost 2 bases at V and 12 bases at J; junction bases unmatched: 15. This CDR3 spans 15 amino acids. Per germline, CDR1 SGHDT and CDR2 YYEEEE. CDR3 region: CASSFRGWDRFFNTF. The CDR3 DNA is TGTGCCAGCAGCTTTCGGGGATGGGACAGGTTTTTCAACACCTTC.

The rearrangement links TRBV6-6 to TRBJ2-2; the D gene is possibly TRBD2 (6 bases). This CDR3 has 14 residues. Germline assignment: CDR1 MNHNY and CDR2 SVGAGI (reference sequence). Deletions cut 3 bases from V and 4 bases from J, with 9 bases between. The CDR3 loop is CASSYQEGTGELFF. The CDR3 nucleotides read TGTGCCAGCAGTTATCAGGAGGGCACCGGGGAGCTGTTTTTT.

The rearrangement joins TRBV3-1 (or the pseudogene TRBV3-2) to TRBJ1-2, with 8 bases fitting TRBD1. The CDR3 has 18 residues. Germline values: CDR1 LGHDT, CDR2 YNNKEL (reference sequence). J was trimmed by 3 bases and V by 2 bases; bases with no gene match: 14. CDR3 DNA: TGTGCCAGCAGCCAACTCGACAGGGGCCATAGGGGTGACTATGGCTACACCTTC. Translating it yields CASSQLDRGHRGDYGYTF.

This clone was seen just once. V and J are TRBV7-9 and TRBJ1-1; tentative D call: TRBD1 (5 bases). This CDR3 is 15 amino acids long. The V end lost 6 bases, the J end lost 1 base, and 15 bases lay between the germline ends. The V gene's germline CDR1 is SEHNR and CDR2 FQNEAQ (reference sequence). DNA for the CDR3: TGTGCCAGCAGGCGGGACGGTCCTTGGAACACTGAAGCTTTCTTT. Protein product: CASRRDGPWNTEAFF.

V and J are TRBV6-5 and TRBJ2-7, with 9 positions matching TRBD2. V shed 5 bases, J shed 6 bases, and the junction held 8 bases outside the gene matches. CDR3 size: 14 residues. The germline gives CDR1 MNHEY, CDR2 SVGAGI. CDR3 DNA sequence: TGTGCCAGCAGTCCCGGGGTAGCGGGGGTCGAGCAGTACTTC. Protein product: CASSPGVAGVEQYF.

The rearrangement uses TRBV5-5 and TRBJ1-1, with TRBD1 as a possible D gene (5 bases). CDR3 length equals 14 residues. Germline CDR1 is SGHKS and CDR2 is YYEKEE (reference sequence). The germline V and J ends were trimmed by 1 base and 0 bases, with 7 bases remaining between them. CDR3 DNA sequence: TGTGCCAGCAGCTTGCAGGACATGAACACTGAAGCTTTCTTT. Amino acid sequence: CASSLQDMNTEAFF.

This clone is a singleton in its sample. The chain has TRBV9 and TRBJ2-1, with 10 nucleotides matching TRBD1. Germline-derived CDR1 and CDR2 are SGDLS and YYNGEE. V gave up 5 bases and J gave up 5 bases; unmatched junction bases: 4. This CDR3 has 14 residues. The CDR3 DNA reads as TGTGCCAGCAGGCGTGGACAGGGGGACAATGAGCAGTTCTTC. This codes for CASRRGQGDNEQFF.

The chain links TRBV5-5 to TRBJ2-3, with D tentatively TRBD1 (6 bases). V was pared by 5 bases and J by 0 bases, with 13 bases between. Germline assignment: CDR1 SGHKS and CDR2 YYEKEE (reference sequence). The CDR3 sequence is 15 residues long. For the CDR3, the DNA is TGTGCCAGCAGTTTGACAGGTCCTAGCACAGATACGCAGTATTTT. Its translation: CASSLTGPSTDTQYF. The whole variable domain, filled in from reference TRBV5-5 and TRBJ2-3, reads DAGVTQSPTHLIKTRGQQVTLRCSPISGHKSVSWYQQVLGQGPQFIFQYYEKEERGRGNFPDRFSARQFPNYSSELNVNALLLGDSALYLCASSLTGPSTDTQYFGPGTRLTVL.

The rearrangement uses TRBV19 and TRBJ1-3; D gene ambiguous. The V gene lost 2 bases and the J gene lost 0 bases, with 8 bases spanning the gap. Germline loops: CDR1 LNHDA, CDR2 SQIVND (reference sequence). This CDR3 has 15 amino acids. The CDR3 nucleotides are TGTGCCAGTAGTATATTGACAACCTCTGGAAACACCATATATTTT. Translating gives CASSILTTSGNTIYF.

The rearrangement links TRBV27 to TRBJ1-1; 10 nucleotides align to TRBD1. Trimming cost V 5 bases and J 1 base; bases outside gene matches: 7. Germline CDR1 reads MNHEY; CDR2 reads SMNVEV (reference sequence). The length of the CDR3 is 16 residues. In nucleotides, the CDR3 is TGTGCCAGCAGTCTGGGACAGGGGCTGCAGAACACTGAAGCTTTCTTT. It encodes CASSLGQGLQNTEAFF.

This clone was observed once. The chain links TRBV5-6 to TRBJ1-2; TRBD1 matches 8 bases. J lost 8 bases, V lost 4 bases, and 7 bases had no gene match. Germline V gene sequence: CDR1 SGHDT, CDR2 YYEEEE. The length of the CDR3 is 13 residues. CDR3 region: CASSLAGGAGYTF. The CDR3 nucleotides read TGTGCCAGCAGCCTAGCAGGGGGCGCAGGCTACACCTTC.

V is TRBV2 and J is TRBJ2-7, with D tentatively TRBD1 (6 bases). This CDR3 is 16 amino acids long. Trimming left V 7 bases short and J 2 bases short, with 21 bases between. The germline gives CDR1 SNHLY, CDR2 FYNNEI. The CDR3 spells CASTPAGGRGPYEQYF. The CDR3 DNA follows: TGTGCCAGCACCCCAGCAGGAGGCAGGGGCCCCTACGAGCAGTACTTC.

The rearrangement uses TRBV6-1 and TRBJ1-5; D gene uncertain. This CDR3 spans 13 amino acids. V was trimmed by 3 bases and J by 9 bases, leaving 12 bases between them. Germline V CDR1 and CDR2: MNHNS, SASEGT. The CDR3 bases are TGTGCCAGCAGTGACGACCCCCGGGGGCCCCAGCATTTT. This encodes CASSDDPRGPQHF.

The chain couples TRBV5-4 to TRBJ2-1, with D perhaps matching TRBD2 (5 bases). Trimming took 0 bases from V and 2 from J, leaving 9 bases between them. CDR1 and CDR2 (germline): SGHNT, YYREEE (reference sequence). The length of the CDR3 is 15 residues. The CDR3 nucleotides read TGTGCCAGCAGCTTGGTGCTAGCCGCCTACAATGAGCAGTTCTTC. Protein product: CASSLVLAAYNEQFF.

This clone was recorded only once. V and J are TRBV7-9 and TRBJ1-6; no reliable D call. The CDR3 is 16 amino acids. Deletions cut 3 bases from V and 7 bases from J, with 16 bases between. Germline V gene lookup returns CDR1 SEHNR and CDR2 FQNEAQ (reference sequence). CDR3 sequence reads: CASSLGQTNPNSPLHF. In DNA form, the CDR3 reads TGTGCCAGCAGCTTGGGCCAGACGAACCCGAATTCACCCCTCCACTTT.